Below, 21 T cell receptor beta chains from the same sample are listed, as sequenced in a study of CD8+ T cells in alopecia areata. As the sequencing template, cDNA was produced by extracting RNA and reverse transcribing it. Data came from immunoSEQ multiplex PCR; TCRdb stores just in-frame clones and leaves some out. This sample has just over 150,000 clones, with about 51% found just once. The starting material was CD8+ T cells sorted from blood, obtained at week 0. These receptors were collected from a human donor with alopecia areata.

The CDR3 protein is CTSSQGSSGGTLTDTQYF. The CDR3 coding sequence is TGCACCAGCAGCCAAGGTTCCAGCGGGGGTACCCTCACAGATACGCAGTATTTT. The chain recombines TRBV1 with TRBJ2-3; the table names TRBD2, a call not compared with the DNA. TRBV1 is termed a pseudogene. The CDR3 runs 18 residues.

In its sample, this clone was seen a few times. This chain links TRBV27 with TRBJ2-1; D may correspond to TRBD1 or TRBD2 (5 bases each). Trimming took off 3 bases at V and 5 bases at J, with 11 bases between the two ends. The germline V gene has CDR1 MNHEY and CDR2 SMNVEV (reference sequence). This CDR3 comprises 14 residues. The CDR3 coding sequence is TGTGCCAGCAGTTTTGGGTCGGGGCACAATGAGCAGTTCTTC. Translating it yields CASSFGSGHNEQFF.

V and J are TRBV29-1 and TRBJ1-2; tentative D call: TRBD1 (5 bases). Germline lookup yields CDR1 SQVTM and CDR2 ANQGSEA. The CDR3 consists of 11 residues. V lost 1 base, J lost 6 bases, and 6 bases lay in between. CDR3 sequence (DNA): TGCAGCGTTGAAGCGGGGGATGGCTACACCTTC. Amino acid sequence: CSVEAGDGYTF.

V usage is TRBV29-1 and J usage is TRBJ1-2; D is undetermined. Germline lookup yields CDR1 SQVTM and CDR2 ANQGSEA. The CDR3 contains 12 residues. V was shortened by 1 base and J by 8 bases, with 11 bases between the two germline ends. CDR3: CSVEAGLGGYTF. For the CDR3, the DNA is TGCAGCGTTGAAGCTGGGTTGGGGGGCTACACCTTC.

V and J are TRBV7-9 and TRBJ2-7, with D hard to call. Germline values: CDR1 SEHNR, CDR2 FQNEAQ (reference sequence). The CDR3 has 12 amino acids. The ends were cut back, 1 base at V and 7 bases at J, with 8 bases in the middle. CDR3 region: CASSLGLREQYF. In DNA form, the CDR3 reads TGTGCCAGCAGCTTAGGGTTGAGGGAGCAGTACTTC.

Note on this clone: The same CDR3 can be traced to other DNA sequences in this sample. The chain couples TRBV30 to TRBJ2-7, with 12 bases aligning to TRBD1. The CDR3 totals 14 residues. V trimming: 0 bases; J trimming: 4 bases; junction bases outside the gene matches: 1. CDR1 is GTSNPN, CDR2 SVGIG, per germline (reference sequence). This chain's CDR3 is CAWSVGQGAYEQYF. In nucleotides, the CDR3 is TGTGCCTGGAGTGTGGGACAGGGGGCTTACGAGCAGTACTTC.

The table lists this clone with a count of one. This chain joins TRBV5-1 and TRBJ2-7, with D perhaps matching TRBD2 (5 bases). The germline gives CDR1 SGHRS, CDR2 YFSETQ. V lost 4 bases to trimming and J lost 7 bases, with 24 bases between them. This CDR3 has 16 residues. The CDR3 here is CASSPRSRDSYGEQYF. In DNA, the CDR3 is TGCGCCAGCAGCCCTAGATCTCGGGATAGCTACGGAGAGCAGTACTTC.

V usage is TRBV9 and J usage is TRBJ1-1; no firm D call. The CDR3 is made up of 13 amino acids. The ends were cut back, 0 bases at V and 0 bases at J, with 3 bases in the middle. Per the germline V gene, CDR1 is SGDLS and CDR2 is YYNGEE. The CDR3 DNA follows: TGTGCCAGCAGCGTAGACATGAACACTGAAGCTTTCTTT. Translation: CASSVDMNTEAFF.

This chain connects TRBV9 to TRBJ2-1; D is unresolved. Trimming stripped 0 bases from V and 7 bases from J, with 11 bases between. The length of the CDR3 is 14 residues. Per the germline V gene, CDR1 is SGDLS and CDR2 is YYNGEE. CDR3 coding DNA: TGTGCCAGCAGCGTAGAAGGTGGGTCGAATGAGCAGTTCTTC. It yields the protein CASSVEGGSNEQFF.

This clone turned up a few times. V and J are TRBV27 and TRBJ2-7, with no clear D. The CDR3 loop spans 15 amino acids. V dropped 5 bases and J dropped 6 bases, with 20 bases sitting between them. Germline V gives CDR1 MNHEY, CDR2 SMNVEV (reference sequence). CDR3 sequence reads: CASSPSGPTPSEQYF. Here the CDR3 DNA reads TGTGCCAGCAGTCCCTCCGGCCCAACCCCTTCCGAGCAGTACTTC.

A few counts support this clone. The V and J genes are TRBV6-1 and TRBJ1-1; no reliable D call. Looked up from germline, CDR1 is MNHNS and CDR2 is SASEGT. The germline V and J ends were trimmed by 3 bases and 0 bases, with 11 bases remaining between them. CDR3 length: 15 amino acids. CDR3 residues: CASSESRHLNTEAFF. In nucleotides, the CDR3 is TGTGCCAGCAGTGAGTCTAGACATTTGAACACTGAAGCTTTCTTT.

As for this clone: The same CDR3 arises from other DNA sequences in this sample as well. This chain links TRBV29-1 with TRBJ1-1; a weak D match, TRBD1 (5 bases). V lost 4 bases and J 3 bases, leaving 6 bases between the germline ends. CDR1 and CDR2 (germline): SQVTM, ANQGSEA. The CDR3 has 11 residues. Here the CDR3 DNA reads TGCAGCGTTGTGGGGGACACTGAAGCTTTCTTT. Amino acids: CSVVGDTEAFF.

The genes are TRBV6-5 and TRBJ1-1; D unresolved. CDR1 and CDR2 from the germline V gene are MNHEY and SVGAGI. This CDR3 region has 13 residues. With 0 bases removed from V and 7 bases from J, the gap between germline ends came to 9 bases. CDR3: CASSYSEEVEAFF. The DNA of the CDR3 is TGTGCCAGCAGTTACTCTGAGGAAGTTGAAGCTTTCTTT.

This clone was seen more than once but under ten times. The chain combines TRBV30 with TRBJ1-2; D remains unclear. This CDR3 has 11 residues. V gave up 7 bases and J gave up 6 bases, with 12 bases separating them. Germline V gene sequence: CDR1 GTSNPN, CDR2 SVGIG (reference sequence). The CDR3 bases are TGTGCCTACCATGAGAGGGATGGCTACACCTTC. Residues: CAYHERDGYTF.

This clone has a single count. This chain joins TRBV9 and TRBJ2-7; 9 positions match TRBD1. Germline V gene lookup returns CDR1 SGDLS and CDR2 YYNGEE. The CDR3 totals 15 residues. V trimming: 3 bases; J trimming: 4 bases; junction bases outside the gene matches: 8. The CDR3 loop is CASSATGTGLYEQYF. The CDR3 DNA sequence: TGTGCCAGCAGCGCAACCGGGACAGGGTTGTACGAGCAGTACTTC.

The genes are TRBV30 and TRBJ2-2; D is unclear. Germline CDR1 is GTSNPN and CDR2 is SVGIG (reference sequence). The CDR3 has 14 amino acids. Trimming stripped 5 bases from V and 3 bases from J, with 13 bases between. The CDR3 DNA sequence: TGTGCCTGGCCCTCTTTGCGGTACACCGGGGAGCTGTTTTTT. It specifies CAWPSLRYTGELFF. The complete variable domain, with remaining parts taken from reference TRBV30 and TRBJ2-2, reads SQTIHQWPATLVQPVGSPLSLECTVEGTSNPNLYWYRQAAGRGLQLLFYSVGIGQISSEVPQNLSASRPQDRQFILSSKKLLLSDSGFYLCAWPSLRYTGELFFGEGSRLTVL.

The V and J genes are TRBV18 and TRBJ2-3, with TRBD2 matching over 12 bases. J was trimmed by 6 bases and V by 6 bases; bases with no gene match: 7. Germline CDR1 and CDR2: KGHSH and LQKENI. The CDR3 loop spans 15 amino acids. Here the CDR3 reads CASSLAGGRLDTQYF. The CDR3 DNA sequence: TGTGCCAGCTCCCTAGCGGGGGGGCGTTTGGATACGCAGTATTTT.

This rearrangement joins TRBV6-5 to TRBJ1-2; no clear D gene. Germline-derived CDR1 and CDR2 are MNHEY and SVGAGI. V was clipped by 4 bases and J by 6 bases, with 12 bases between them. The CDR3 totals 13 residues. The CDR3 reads CASSLGRVDGYTF. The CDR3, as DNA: TGTGCCAGCAGTTTAGGGAGGGTTGATGGCTACACCTTC.

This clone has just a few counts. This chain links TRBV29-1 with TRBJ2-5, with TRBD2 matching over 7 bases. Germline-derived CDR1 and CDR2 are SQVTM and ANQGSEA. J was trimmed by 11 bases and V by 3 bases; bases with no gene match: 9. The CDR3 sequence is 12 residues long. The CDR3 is CSVDVSSGEQYF. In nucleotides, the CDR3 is TGCAGCGTTGATGTGTCGAGCGGGGAGCAGTACTTC.

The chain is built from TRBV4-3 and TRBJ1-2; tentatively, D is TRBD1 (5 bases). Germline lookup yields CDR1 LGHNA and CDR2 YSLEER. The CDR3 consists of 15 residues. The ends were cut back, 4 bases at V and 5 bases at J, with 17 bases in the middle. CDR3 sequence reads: CASSPRSGGGYGYTF. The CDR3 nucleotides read TGCGCCAGCAGCCCCCGGTCTGGGGGAGGATATGGCTACACCTTC.

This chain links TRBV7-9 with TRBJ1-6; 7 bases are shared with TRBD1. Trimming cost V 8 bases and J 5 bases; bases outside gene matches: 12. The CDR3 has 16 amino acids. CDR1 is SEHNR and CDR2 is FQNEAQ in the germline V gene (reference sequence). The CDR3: CASGKQGLPHNSPLHF. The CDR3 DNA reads TGTGCCAGCGGGAAACAGGGGCTCCCACATAATTCACCCCTCCACTTT. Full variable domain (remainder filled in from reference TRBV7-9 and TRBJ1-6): DTGVSQNPRHKITKRGQNVTFRCDPISEHNRLYWYRQTLGQGPEFLTYFQNEAQLEKSRLLSDRFSAERPKGSFSTLEIQRTEQGDSAMYLCASGKQGLPHNSPLHFGNGTRLTVT.